The rows below give T cell receptor beta chains drawn from one sample of a study of early T cells in non-severe SARS-CoV-2 infection. One entry per CDR3 protein results from TCRdb running MiXCR on the 5' RACE reads. This sample has around 77,000 distinct CDR3 sequences; roughly 15% occur once, and the top ten carry 3.9%. The sequences come from whole blood, collected at baseline. These receptors came from an adult who was a healthcare worker with PCR-confirmed SARS-CoV-2 infection or an uninfected control (not recorded which). Both conserved end residues are part of each CDR3. The D gene is left open where the match is weak. The listing skips clone size in some rows; elsewhere it reads once, few, many or a size class.

abundance: few; d_gene: -; v_gene: TRBV5-1; j_gene: TRBJ2-1; CDR3aa: CASSLGAGGGPHNEQFF; CDR3nt: TGCGCCAGCAGCTTGGGAGCGGGCGGTGGCCCCCACAATGAGCAGTTCTTC
abundance: -; d_gene: -; v_gene: TRBV15; j_gene: TRBJ1-2; CDR3aa: CATSKGVGDYGYTF; CDR3nt: TGTGCCACCAGCAAAGGAGTCGGCGACTATGGCTACACCTTC
abundance: few; d_gene: -; v_gene: TRBV2; j_gene: TRBJ2-5; CDR3aa: CASNGGTGQETQYF; CDR3nt: TGTGCCAGCAACGGGGGGACAGGCCAAGAGACCCAGTACTTC
abundance: few; d_gene: -; v_gene: TRBV3-1; j_gene: TRBJ2-3; CDR3aa: CASSQDSNTQYF; CDR3nt: TGTGCCAGCAGCCAAGATTCGAATACGCAGTATTTT
abundance: -; d_gene: TRBD1; v_gene: TRBV28; j_gene: TRBJ2-7; CDR3aa: CASTVRTRGSYEQYF; CDR3nt: TGTGCCAGCACCGTAAGGACCAGGGGGTCCTACGAGCAGTACTTC
abundance: few; d_gene: -; v_gene: TRBV6-2/TRBV6-3; j_gene: TRBJ2-2; CDR3aa: CASSRTDLGELFF; CDR3nt: TGTGCCAGCAGCCGTACAGATCTCGGGGAGCTGTTTTTT
abundance: few; d_gene: -; v_gene: TRBV14; j_gene: TRBJ1-4; CDR3aa: CASSQATGAGRLFF; CDR3nt: TGTGCCAGCAGCCAAGCGACGGGAGCCGGGCGGCTGTTTTTT
abundance: many; d_gene: TRBD2; v_gene: TRBV2; j_gene: TRBJ2-3; CDR3aa: CASSTSGTDTQYF; CDR3nt: TGTGCCAGCAGTACTAGCGGCACAGATACGCAGTATTTT
abundance: few; d_gene: TRBD1; v_gene: TRBV9; j_gene: TRBJ2-7; CDR3aa: CASSPSGTGGFYEQYF; CDR3nt: TGTGCCAGCAGCCCCTCGGGGACAGGGGGATTTTACGAGCAGTACTTC
abundance: many; d_gene: -; v_gene: TRBV3-1; j_gene: TRBJ2-6; CDR3aa: CASSQGGWANVLTF; CDR3nt: TGTGCCAGCAGCCAAGGGGGGTGGGCCAACGTCCTGACTTTC
abundance: -; d_gene: -; v_gene: TRBV5-1; j_gene: TRBJ1-1; CDR3aa: CASSLAQGEDTEAFF; CDR3nt: TGCGCCAGCAGCTTGGCTCAGGGAGAGGACACTGAAGCTTTCTTT
abundance: -; d_gene: TRBD2; v_gene: TRBV20-1; j_gene: TRBJ2-5; CDR3aa: CSARRSGRVETQYF; CDR3nt: TGCAGTGCTAGGAGAAGCGGGAGGGTTGAGACCCAGTACTTC
abundance: few; d_gene: TRBD2; v_gene: TRBV28; j_gene: TRBJ2-5; CDR3aa: CASSLAKREYQETQYF; CDR3nt: TGTGCCAGCAGTTTAGCGAAGCGGGAGTACCAAGAGACCCAGTACTTC
abundance: few; d_gene: TRBD1; v_gene: TRBV30; j_gene: TRBJ2-5; CDR3aa: CAAVRSGTGVLETQYF; CDR3nt: TGTGCCGCCGTACGATCCGGGACAGGGGTTCTTGAGACCCAGTACTTC
abundance: -; d_gene: TRBD1; v_gene: TRBV28; j_gene: TRBJ2-7; CDR3aa: CASSLAGGVEQYF; CDR3nt: TGTGCCAGCAGTTTAGCAGGGGGCGTAGAGCAGTACTTC
abundance: many; d_gene: -; v_gene: TRBV30; j_gene: TRBJ2-5; CDR3aa: CAWRGETQYF; CDR3nt: TGTGCCTGGAGGGGGGAGACCCAGTACTTC
abundance: few; d_gene: -; v_gene: TRBV28; j_gene: TRBJ2-1; CDR3aa: CASSTPAESSYNEQFF; CDR3nt: TGTGCCAGCAGTACCCCAGCGGAGAGCTCCTACAATGAGCAGTTCTTC
abundance: few; d_gene: -; v_gene: TRBV20-1; j_gene: TRBJ1-2; CDR3aa: CSAVDRINYGYTF; CDR3nt: TGCAGTGCTGTTGACAGGATCAACTATGGCTACACCTTC
abundance: -; d_gene: TRBD2; v_gene: TRBV5-6; j_gene: TRBJ2-7; CDR3aa: CATSASGSYEQYF; CDR3nt: TGTGCCACCTCGGCTAGCGGGAGCTACGAGCAGTACTTC
abundance: once; d_gene: -; v_gene: TRBV7-6; j_gene: TRBJ2-5; CDR3aa: CASSLASETQYF; CDR3nt: TGTGCCAGCAGCTTAGCGTCGGAGACCCAGTACTTC
abundance: few; d_gene: TRBD2; v_gene: TRBV20-1; j_gene: TRBJ2-3; CDR3aa: CSARSGTSGDGDTQYF; CDR3nt: TGCAGTGCTAGATCCGGGACTAGCGGGGATGGAGATACGCAGTATTTT
abundance: many; d_gene: TRBD1; v_gene: TRBV27; j_gene: TRBJ2-2; CDR3aa: CASSLSGQLNTGELFF; CDR3nt: TGTGCCAGCAGTTTATCGGGACAGCTGAACACCGGGGAGCTGTTTTTT
abundance: many; d_gene: -; v_gene: TRBV28; j_gene: TRBJ1-1; CDR3aa: CASSLGHVGSITEAFF; CDR3nt: TGTGCCAGCAGTTTAGGGCACGTAGGTTCTATCACTGAAGCTTTCTTT
abundance: -; d_gene: TRBD1; v_gene: TRBV30; j_gene: TRBJ1-1; CDR3aa: CAWRTMDRRTEAFF; CDR3nt: TGTGCCTGGAGAACCATGGACAGGAGGACTGAAGCTTTCTTT
abundance: -; d_gene: -; v_gene: TRBV10-2; j_gene: TRBJ2-7; CDR3aa: CASGPSYEQYF; CDR3nt: TGCGCCAGCGGCCCCTCCTACGAGCAGTACTTC
abundance: -; d_gene: TRBD2; v_gene: TRBV19; j_gene: TRBJ2-1; CDR3aa: CASRTSGRFNEQFF; CDR3nt: TGTGCCAGTAGGACTAGCGGACGTTTTAATGAGCAGTTCTTC
abundance: -; d_gene: -; v_gene: TRBV20-1; j_gene: TRBJ2-1; CDR3aa: CSARAPPPGPYNEQFF; CDR3nt: TGCAGTGCTAGAGCCCCCCCACCGGGTCCCTACAATGAGCAGTTCTTC
abundance: many; d_gene: -; v_gene: TRBV5-5; j_gene: TRBJ1-1; CDR3aa: CASSLWGEDTEAFF; CDR3nt: TGTGCCAGCAGCTTGTGGGGAGAGGACACTGAAGCTTTCTTT
abundance: few; d_gene: -; v_gene: TRBV4-1; j_gene: TRBJ1-1; CDR3aa: CASSQGDPGTEAFF; CDR3nt: TGCGCCAGCAGCCAAGGGGACCCGGGCACTGAAGCTTTCTTT
abundance: -; d_gene: -; v_gene: TRBV18; j_gene: TRBJ1-1; CDR3aa: CASSPQVNEAFF; CDR3nt: TGTGCCAGCTCCCCACAAGTTAATGAAGCTTTCTTT
abundance: -; d_gene: TRBD2; v_gene: TRBV5-1; j_gene: TRBJ2-3; CDR3aa: CASSDPTSGDTDTQYF; CDR3nt: TGCGCCAGCAGCGATCCGACTAGCGGGGACACAGATACGCAGTATTTT
abundance: -; d_gene: TRBD2; v_gene: TRBV6-6; j_gene: TRBJ2-3; CDR3aa: CASSYGGLAGYTDTQYF; CDR3nt: TGTGCCAGCAGTTACGGGGGACTAGCGGGATACACAGATACGCAGTATTTT
abundance: many; d_gene: TRBD1; v_gene: TRBV27; j_gene: TRBJ2-1; CDR3aa: CASSLRDRGNEQFF; CDR3nt: TGTGCCAGCAGTCTCCGGGACAGGGGCAATGAGCAGTTCTTC
abundance: few; d_gene: -; v_gene: TRBV7-3; j_gene: TRBJ2-3; CDR3aa: CASSSGDSSLGF; CDR3nt: TGTGCCAGCAGCTCAGGGGACTCCTCATTGGGGTTT
abundance: few; d_gene: TRBD1; v_gene: TRBV11-3; j_gene: TRBJ2-1; CDR3aa: CASSSSEGANEQFF; CDR3nt: TGTGCCAGCAGCTCGTCTGAGGGGGCCAATGAGCAGTTCTTC
abundance: -; d_gene: -; v_gene: TRBV7-9; j_gene: TRBJ2-6; CDR3aa: CASSLRSSGANVLTF; CDR3nt: TGTGCCAGCAGCTTGCGGAGCTCTGGGGCCAACGTCCTGACTTTC
abundance: -; d_gene: TRBD2; v_gene: TRBV12-3/TRBV12-4; j_gene: TRBJ2-7; CDR3aa: CASGPGLAGAGEQYF; CDR3nt: TGTGCCAGCGGTCCGGGACTAGCGGGAGCGGGCGAGCAGTACTTC
abundance: -; d_gene: -; v_gene: TRBV2; j_gene: TRBJ1-1; CDR3aa: CASSEFWRGNTEAFF; CDR3nt: TGTGCCAGCAGTGAATTTTGGAGGGGGAACACTGAAGCTTTCTTT
abundance: few; d_gene: TRBD1; v_gene: TRBV3-1; j_gene: TRBJ1-5; CDR3aa: CASSRGTGGRSNQPQHF; CDR3nt: TGTGCCAGCAGCCGTGGGACAGGGGGCCGGAGCAATCAGCCCCAGCATTTT
abundance: -; d_gene: -; v_gene: TRBV2; j_gene: TRBJ1-1; CDR3aa: CASSEERGAGGRQAFF; CDR3nt: TGTGCCAGCAGTGAAGAGCGGGGGGCAGGTGGGCGCCAAGCTTTCTTT
abundance: -; d_gene: -; v_gene: TRBV4-1; j_gene: TRBJ2-3; CDR3aa: CASSSPGITDTQYF; CDR3nt: TGCGCCAGCAGCTCTCCGGGGATCACAGATACGCAGTATTTT